A single sample is the source of the 29 T cell receptor beta chains below, sequenced in a study of blood T cell repertoires in COVID-19. Clones were sequenced by immunoSEQ multiplex PCR, and TCRdb holds only the in-frame ones, with some missing. The sample has approximately 500,000 clones, approximately 88% seen once. Sequencing input: peripheral blood. The receptors come from a woman between 45 and 60 years old with COVID-19, enrolled during active disease.

This clone was found a few times. V and J are TRBV5-1 and TRBJ2-3; 13 bases are a match to TRBD2. J lost 1 base, V lost 4 bases, and 6 bases had no gene match. The CDR3 length is 17 residues. From germline, CDR1 is SGHRS and CDR2 YFSETQ. CDR3 amino acids: CASSPAGTSGGTDTQYF. Written as DNA, the CDR3 is TGCGCCAGCAGCCCCGCAGGGACTAGCGGGGGCACAGATACGCAGTATTTT.

This clone was seen only once. The rearrangement joins TRBV5-1 to TRBJ2-1; 7 bases match TRBD2. V dropped 5 bases and J dropped 7; count of bases not matched to a gene: 3. There are 12 residues in the CDR3. From germline, CDR1 is SGHRS and CDR2 YFSETQ. The CDR3 DNA reads TGCGCCAGCAGATCGGGGGGTAATGAGCAGTTCTTC. It specifies CASRSGGNEQFF.

This chain links TRBV10-3 with TRBJ2-2, with D possibly being TRBD2 (6 bases). There are 15 residues in the CDR3. V was cut by 5 bases and J by 6 bases, with 16 bases left in between. Germline CDR1 is ENHRY and CDR2 is SYGVKD. CDR3 residues: CAISPGETKAGELFF. The DNA of the CDR3 is TGTGCCATCAGTCCGGGGGAGACTAAGGCCGGGGAGCTGTTTTTT.

This clone was seen a single time. V is TRBV5-8 and J is TRBJ2-1; tentatively, D is TRBD1 (5 bases). Trimming took off 0 bases at V and 8 bases at J, with 24 bases between the two ends. This CDR3 has 18 residues. Germline-derived CDR1 and CDR2 are SGHTS and YDEGEE. The CDR3 DNA sequence: TGTGCCAGCAGCTTGGCAAGGAGAGCGACCGCTGGCAGGGATGAGCAGTTCTTC. It specifies CASSLARRATAGRDEQFF.

This rearrangement joins TRBV5-4 to TRBJ1-3; D ambiguous. In germline, CDR1 is SGHNT, CDR2 YYREEE (reference sequence). Trimming took off 2 bases at V and 0 bases at J, with 12 bases between the two ends. The CDR3 contains 16 residues. The CDR3 region has the DNA TGTGCCAGCAGCTTAGCAGGCTCTCACTCTGGAAACACCATATATTTT. Translation: CASSLAGSHSGNTIYF.

This chain uses TRBV6-5 with TRBJ1-2; D is possibly TRBD1 (6 bases). Trimming removed 6 bases from V and 4 bases from J, with 15 bases in between. The germline CDR1 and CDR2 sequences are MNHEY and SVGAGI. The CDR3 is 14 amino acids. The CDR3 protein is CASSSTGLVYGYTF. The CDR3 DNA reads as TGTGCCAGCAGCTCAACAGGGTTGGTCTATGGCTACACCTTC.

The genes are TRBV2 and TRBJ1-1; D gene uncertain. Between the trimmed V and J ends, which lost 7 bases and 2 bases, there was a span of 23 bases. Germline-derived CDR1 and CDR2 are SNHLY and FYNNEI. The CDR3 loop spans 17 amino acids. As DNA, the CDR3 is TGTGCCAGCACGTCGCCCGTTCAACCCAGAATTAACACTGAAGCTTTCTTT. Encoded protein: CASTSPVQPRINTEAFF. Full variable domain (rest looked up from reference TRBV2 and TRBJ1-1): EPEVTQTPSHQVTQMGQEVILRCVPISNHLYFYWYRQILGQKVEFLVSFYNNEISEKSEIFDDQFSVERPDGSNFTLKIRSTKLEDSAMYFCASTSPVQPRINTEAFFGQGTRLTVV.

The J gene is TRBJ1-1, the V gene TRBV6-5; D possibly corresponds to TRBD1 (5 bases). The CDR3 has 12 residues. The V gene lost 8 bases and the J gene lost 3 bases, with 10 bases spanning the gap. Germline V gives CDR1 MNHEY, CDR2 SVGAGI. DNA for the CDR3: TGTGCCAGCGGGGGGGACGACACTGAAGCTTTCTTT. This translates into CASGGDDTEAFF.

The chain couples TRBV24-1 to TRBJ1-2; the D is unclear. Germline V CDR1 and CDR2: KGHDR, SFDVKD. The ends were cut back, 3 bases at V and 0 bases at J, with 7 bases in the middle. The CDR3 spans 14 residues. The CDR3 sequence is CATSDPTTNYGYTF. The DNA for the CDR3 is TGTGCCACCAGTGATCCGACAACTAACTATGGCTACACCTTC.

V gene TRBV5-1 combines with J gene TRBJ1-1, with 12 bases aligning to TRBD1. This CDR3 comprises 15 residues. Losses at the gene ends were 4 bases for V and 6 bases for J; bases not matched to a gene: 7. CDR1 is SGHRS, CDR2 YFSETQ, per germline. Here the CDR3 reads CASSQGQGAHAEAFF. The CDR3 bases are TGCGCCAGCAGCCAGGGACAGGGGGCGCATGCTGAAGCTTTCTTT.

The rearrangement links TRBV7-3 to TRBJ2-1; possibly TRBD1 for D (6 bases). CDR3 length: 16 amino acids. Trimming stripped 2 bases from V and 10 bases from J, with 21 bases between. CDR1 SGHTA and CDR2 FQGTGA come from the germline V gene. CDR3 in DNA: TGTGCCAGCAGCTTAGCTGGGGGCAGGGCCCCAGGGGAGCAGTTCTTC. Protein sequence: CASSLAGGRAPGEQFF.

This clone has just one count. The chain uses TRBV12-3 or TRBV12-4 and TRBJ1-2; D is ambiguous. V dropped 3 bases and J dropped 8 bases, with 10 bases sitting between them. The CDR3 extends over 12 amino acids. The CDR3 loop is CASSLSLLGYTF. CDR3 DNA sequence: TGTGCCAGCAGTTTGTCCCTTTTGGGCTACACCTTC.

The CDR3 loop is CASSVSDRNYGYTF. CDR3 sequence (DNA): TGTGCCAGCAGCGTCTCTGACAGGAACTATGGCTACACCTTC. J is TRBJ1-2 and V is TRBV9; the D gene is possibly TRBD1 (6 bases). This CDR3 contains 14 residues. CDR1 SGDLS and CDR2 YYNGEE come from the germline V gene. Deletions cut 2 bases from V and 2 bases from J, with 10 bases between.

The chain carries TRBV19 and TRBJ1-1, with D hard to call. This CDR3 spans 13 amino acids. Germline V CDR1 and CDR2: LNHDA, SQIVND (reference sequence). The V end lost 9 bases, the J end lost 1 base, and 12 bases lay between the germline ends. CDR3 in amino acids: CASHRGQNTEAFF. In DNA, the CDR3 is TGTGCCAGCCACCGCGGTCAGAACACTGAAGCTTTCTTT.

Points on this clone: At the DNA level, this CDR3 is encoded by other sequences in the same sample as well. The rearrangement joins TRBV3-1 (or the pseudogene TRBV3-2) to TRBJ1-6; no firm D call. The ends were cut back, 0 bases at V and 10 bases at J, with 7 bases in the middle. Per germline, CDR1 LGHDT and CDR2 YNNKEL (reference sequence). CDR3 size: 13 residues. The CDR3 DNA reads TGTGCCAGCAGCCAAGATAGGAGCTCACCCCTCCACTTT. It codes for CASSQDRSSPLHF.

The count of this clone is one. As DNA, the CDR3 is TGTGCCAGTAGTATATCAACAGGGTCACCCCTCCACTTT. Residues: CASSISTGSPLHF. The chain is built from TRBV19 and TRBJ1-6; perhaps TRBD1 as D (6 bases). The V and J ends lost 2 bases and 10 bases respectively, with 9 bases between them. The CDR3 is made up of 13 amino acids. The germline V gene encodes CDR1 LNHDA and CDR2 SQIVND (reference sequence).

The gene calls are TRBV6-1 and TRBJ1-4, with 9 bases matching TRBD1. With V trimmed by 0 bases and J by 5 bases, 4 bases remained unmatched. CDR3 size: 16 residues. CDR1 is MNHNS and CDR2 is SASEGT in the germline V gene. This CDR3 is CASSEAQGQGNEKLFF. CDR3 DNA: TGTGCCAGCAGTGAAGCGCAGGGACAGGGAAATGAAAAACTGTTTTTT.

The chain carries TRBV6-5 and TRBJ1-1; D gene ambiguous. The CDR3 consists of 14 residues. V lost 7 bases to trimming and J lost 1 base, with 13 bases between them. CDR1 is MNHEY, CDR2 SVGAGI, per germline. In DNA form, the CDR3 reads TGTGCCAGCACCAAACCGGGGTGGAACACTGAAGCTTTCTTT. This translates into CASTKPGWNTEAFF.

The chain is built from TRBV6-5 and TRBJ1-1; tentatively, D is TRBD1 (5 bases). Trimming removed 5 bases from V and 4 bases from J, with 8 bases in between. Germline CDR1 MNHEY, CDR2 SVGAGI. The CDR3 has 12 residues. In nucleotides, the CDR3 is TGTGCCAGCAGTCCAGGGCGCACTGAAGCTTTCTTT. This translates into CASSPGRTEAFF.

V and J are TRBV12-5 and TRBJ2-7, with 7 bases fitting TRBD1. CDR1 is LGHNT and CDR2 is FRNRAP in the germline V gene. The CDR3 spans 12 residues. V was pared by 5 bases and J by 6 bases, with 4 bases of the junction left unmatched. This CDR3 is CASGRDSGEQYF. The CDR3 nucleotides are TGTGCTAGTGGTCGGGACAGCGGCGAGCAGTACTTC.

CDR3 residues: CASSVGGGVSYNEQFF. The CDR3 DNA reads as TGTGCCAGCAGCGTAGGTGGCGGGGTCTCCTACAATGAGCAGTTCTTC. The V call is TRBV9, the J call TRBJ2-1, with D maybe TRBD2 (6 bases). This CDR3 is 16 amino acids long. CDR1 SGDLS and CDR2 YYNGEE come from the germline V gene. V lost 0 bases to trimming and J lost 0 bases, with 10 bases between them.

The chain is built from TRBV5-1 and TRBJ2-1; TRBD2 matches 14 bases. Germline lookup yields CDR1 SGHRS and CDR2 YFSETQ. Trimming took 0 bases from V and 4 from J; bases not matched to a gene: 3. The CDR3 contains 17 residues. This CDR3 reads CASSLEGTSGGYNEQFF. The CDR3 region has the DNA TGCGCCAGCAGCTTGGAAGGGACTAGCGGGGGTTACAATGAGCAGTTCTTC.

V usage is TRBV27 and J usage is TRBJ1-1; D uncertain. Trimming took off 3 bases at V and 8 bases at J, with 7 bases between the two ends. The CDR3 has 11 residues. The V gene's germline CDR1 is MNHEY and CDR2 SMNVEV (reference sequence). The CDR3, as DNA: TGTGCCAGCAGTTTGGGCAGAGAAGCTTTCTTT. This translates into CASSLGREAFF.

The chain combines TRBV5-5 with TRBJ1-2, with 9 bases matching TRBD1. The CDR3 totals 17 residues. CDR1 SGHKS and CDR2 YYEKEE come from the germline V gene (reference sequence). The V gene end was trimmed by 4 bases and the J gene end by 0 bases; junction bases not matched to a gene: 10. The CDR3, as DNA: TGTGCCAGCAGCCTGGTGGTATGGGACAGGGCTAACTATGGCTACACCTTC. It codes for CASSLVVWDRANYGYTF. Full variable domain (missing parts from reference TRBV5-5 and TRBJ1-2): DAGVTQSPTHLIKTRGQQVTLRCSPISGHKSVSWYQQVLGQGPQFIFQYYEKEERGRGNFPDRFSARQFPNYSSELNVNALLLGDSALYLCASSLVVWDRANYGYTFGSGTRLTVV.

The chain links TRBV5-4 to TRBJ1-2; TRBD1 agrees at 11 bases. This CDR3 contains 15 residues. Looked up from germline, CDR1 is SGHNT and CDR2 is YYREEE (reference sequence). V shed 4 bases, J shed 4 bases, and the junction held 6 bases outside the gene matches. In DNA, the CDR3 is TGTGCCAGCAGCCCGGGGACAGGGGGGCCCTATGGCTACACCTTC. Translating it yields CASSPGTGGPYGYTF.

The chain has TRBV19 and TRBJ2-5, with 7 positions matching TRBD2. V trimming: 5 bases; J trimming: 5 bases; junction bases outside the gene matches: 14. The CDR3 length is 16 residues. The germline V gene encodes CDR1 LNHDA and CDR2 SQIVND (reference sequence). The CDR3 coding sequence is TGTGCCAGTAGTGAAAGGGCAGCGGGACTCGGGGAGACCCAGTACTTC. This translates into CASSERAAGLGETQYF.

In DNA form, the CDR3 reads TGTGCCAGTAGTAACCCGGGACTAGCGGGGGGGCGGTCCGGCACAGATACGCAGTATTTT. This encodes CASSNPGLAGGRSGTDTQYF. The chain joins TRBV19 to TRBJ2-3; the match to TRBD2 covers 16 bases. Germline V gene data show CDR1 as LNHDA and CDR2 as SQIVND (reference sequence). The CDR3 spans 20 residues. V lost 4 bases, J lost 1 base, and 11 bases stayed unmatched.

This chain links TRBV30 with TRBJ2-5; 9 bases are shared with TRBD2. Germline trimming cut 0 bases from V and 5 bases from J; bases unmatched to any gene: 4. This CDR3 is 14 amino acids long. Germline V gene data show CDR1 as GTSNPN and CDR2 as SVGIG (reference sequence). CDR3 nucleotides: TGTGCCTGGAGTGTATTTCTAGCGGGGGAGACCCAGTACTTC. Its protein is CAWSVFLAGETQYF.

V is TRBV6-5 and J is TRBJ1-5, with TRBD1 identical over 8 bases. The CDR3 consists of 15 residues. The V segment lost 7 bases and the J segment 5 bases; nucleotides outside the gene matches: 10. Germline-derived CDR1 and CDR2 are MNHEY and SVGAGI. The CDR3 protein is CASTSTQGAHQPQHF. The CDR3 DNA is TGTGCCAGCACTTCCACCCAGGGGGCGCATCAGCCCCAGCATTTT.